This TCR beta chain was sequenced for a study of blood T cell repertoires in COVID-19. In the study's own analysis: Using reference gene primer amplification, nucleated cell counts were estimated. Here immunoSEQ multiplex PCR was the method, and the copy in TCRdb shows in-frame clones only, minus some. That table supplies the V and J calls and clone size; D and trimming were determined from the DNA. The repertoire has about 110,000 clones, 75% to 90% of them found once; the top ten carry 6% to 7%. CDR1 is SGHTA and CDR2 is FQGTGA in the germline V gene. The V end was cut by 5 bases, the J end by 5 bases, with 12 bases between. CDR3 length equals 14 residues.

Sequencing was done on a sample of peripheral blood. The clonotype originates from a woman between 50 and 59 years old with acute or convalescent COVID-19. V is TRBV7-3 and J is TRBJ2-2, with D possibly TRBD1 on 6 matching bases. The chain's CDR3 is CASSPLGGTGELFF. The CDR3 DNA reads TGTGCCAGCAGCCCTCTAGGGGGTACCGGGGAGCTGTTTTTT.